The 9 T cell receptor beta chains below were found in one sample sequenced in a study of cytomegalovirus exposure and HLA in healthy donors. Generated by immunoSEQ multiplex PCR, the TCRdb table keeps only in-frame clones and is missing some. The table records some 77,000 clones, approximately 93% of them present only once. The specimen sequenced was PBMCs. Source of these receptors: a man aged 18-30 years in good health and CMV-seropositive.

This clone was observed once. The V gene is TRBV19, the J gene TRBJ1-5; TRBD1 might be the D (6 bases). The CDR3 contains 15 residues. Germline V lookup: CDR1 LNHDA, CDR2 SQIVND (reference sequence). The V gene lost 1 base and the J gene lost 4 bases, with 11 bases spanning the gap. This CDR3 reads CASSIGAQGNQPQHF. CDR3 nucleotide sequence: TGTGCCAGTAGTATAGGGGCACAGGGAAATCAGCCCCAGCATTTT.

The chain carries TRBV9 and TRBJ1-6; TRBD1 matches 9 bases. Per the germline V gene, CDR1 is SGDLS and CDR2 is YYNGEE. Unmatched junction bases numbered 7, after V lost 4 bases and J lost 2 bases. There are 17 residues in the CDR3. The CDR3, as DNA: TGTGCCAGCAGCCCTGGACAGGGGAGAACCTATAATTCACCCCTCCACTTT. Amino acid sequence: CASSPGQGRTYNSPLHF.

The J gene is TRBJ1-2, the V gene TRBV6-1; 10 bases map to TRBD1. V lost 7 bases to trimming and J lost 6 bases; unmatched junction nucleotides: 5. The CDR3 contains 13 residues. Per germline, CDR1 MNHNS and CDR2 SASEGT. The CDR3, as DNA: TGTGCCAGCACCAAAGGACAGGGGGATGGCTACACCTTC. The encoded protein is CASTKGQGDGYTF.

The J gene is TRBJ2-1, the V gene TRBV2, with 8 bases identical to TRBD1. V was clipped by 6 bases and J by 6 bases; unmatched bases: 10. The CDR3 has 15 residues. Germline lookup yields CDR1 SNHLY and CDR2 FYNNEI. As DNA, the CDR3 is TGTGCCAGCAGGGACCTGGACAGGGAAGGCAATGAGCAGTTCTTC. This encodes CASRDLDREGNEQFF.

The rearrangement uses TRBV14 and TRBJ1-4; weak D call: TRBD1 (5 bases). V was trimmed by 2 bases and J by 5 bases, leaving 9 bases between them. This CDR3 contains 14 residues. Germline CDR1 reads SGHDN; CDR2 reads FVKESK. The CDR3: CASSQSRANEKLFF. CDR3 coding DNA: TGTGCCAGCAGCCAATCCAGGGCAAATGAAAAACTGTTTTTT.

The V gene is TRBV6-1, the J gene TRBJ1-3, with D maybe TRBD1 (6 bases). Trimming pared 0 bases from V and 0 bases from J, leaving 15 bases between. The CDR3 has 18 amino acids. Per germline, CDR1 MNHNS and CDR2 SASEGT. CDR3 DNA sequence: TGTGCCAGCAGTGAAGCAGTAGGGGGTCAGAGCTCTGGAAACACCATATATTTT. Translating it yields CASSEAVGGQSSGNTIYF.

The chain employs TRBV9 and TRBJ2-1, with D possibly matching TRBD2 (5 bases). Trimming removed 5 bases from V and 6 bases from J, with 6 bases in between. CDR1 is SGDLS and CDR2 is YYNGEE in the germline V gene. The CDR3 extends over 11 amino acids. CDR3 protein: CASRSGNEQFF. The CDR3 bases are TGTGCCAGCAGGAGCGGCAATGAGCAGTTCTTC.

Here the CDR3 reads CASTSGQFYEQYF. In DNA, the CDR3 is TGTGCCAGCACCTCGGGACAATTCTACGAGCAGTACTTC. The V gene is TRBV5-6, the J gene TRBJ2-7; the D gene is possibly TRBD1 (6 bases). V gave up 6 bases and J gave up 3 bases, with 13 bases separating them. Germline V gene sequence: CDR1 SGHDT, CDR2 YYEEEE. This CDR3 comprises 13 residues.

This clone has only one observation. This chain joins TRBV6-1 and TRBJ2-7; D is uncertain. Germline V gives CDR1 MNHNS, CDR2 SASEGT. CDR3 length: 11 amino acids. Trimming pared 7 bases from V and 3 bases from J, leaving 7 bases between. The CDR3 coding sequence is TGTGCCAGCATCGAGGACTACGAGCAGTACTTC. Its translation: CASIEDYEQYF.